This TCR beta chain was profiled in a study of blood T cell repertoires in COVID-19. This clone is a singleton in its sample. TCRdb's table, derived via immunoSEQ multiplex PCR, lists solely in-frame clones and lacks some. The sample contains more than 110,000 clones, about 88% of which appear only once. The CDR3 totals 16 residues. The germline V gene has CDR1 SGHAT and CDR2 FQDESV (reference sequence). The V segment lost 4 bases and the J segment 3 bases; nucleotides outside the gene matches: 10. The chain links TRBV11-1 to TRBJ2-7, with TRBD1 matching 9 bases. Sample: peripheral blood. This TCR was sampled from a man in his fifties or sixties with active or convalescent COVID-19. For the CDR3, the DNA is TGTGCCAGCAGCTCCGGGACAGGGACTTCGGGCTACGAGCAGTACTTC. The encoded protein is CASSSGTGTSGYEQYF.